The present T cell receptor (beta chain) was sequenced within a study of T cells in Graves' hyperthyroidism and ophthalmopathy. This clonotype has more than one count but fewer than ten. Researchers took RNA transcripts and amplified the TCR beta CDR3 regions from them. RT-PCR in the first round (using the HTBI primer set) targeted the TCR CDR3. In TCRdb, the multiplex PCR reads were re-called with MiXCR into one record per CDR3 protein. The sample yields hundreds of thousands of distinct CDR3 sequences, under 25% seen once. The source of this sequence is a woman in her seventies with Graves' ophthalmopathy. The specimen sequenced was blood.

This CDR3 reads CASGPSKLQPQHF. In DNA, the CDR3 is TGTGCTAGTGGTCCTTCCAAACTACAGCCCCAGCATTTT. The chain recombines TRBV12-5 with TRBJ1-5, with no clear D. Germline V gene sequence: CDR1 LGHNT, CDR2 FRNRAP. This CDR3 region has 13 residues. Trimming took off 5 bases at V and 7 bases at J, with 12 bases between the two ends.